This passage covers 28 T cell receptor beta chains from one sample sequenced in a study of OX40 agonist ivuxolimab in advanced cancers. Produced via immunoSEQ multiplex PCR; TCRdb's table is partial and in-frame only. The profile shows about 59,000 clones, roughly nine tenths of them singletons. The starting material was CD4+ or CD8+ T cells sorted from blood, obtained in a trial of the OX40 agonist ivuxolimab. These receptors were taken from an adult with an advanced solid tumor such as melanoma, head and neck, liver or kidney cancer.

This clone has only one observation. V is TRBV19 and J is TRBJ2-1; D gene uncertain. CDR1 and CDR2 from the germline V gene are LNHDA and SQIVND (reference sequence). V shed 5 bases and J shed 8 bases, with 16 bases lying between them. The CDR3 is 14 amino acids. The CDR3 DNA is TGTGCCAGTAGTGACCTTCGGATTCGCGATGAGCAGTTCTTC. This sequence encodes CASSDLRIRDEQFF. Together with reference TRBV19 and TRBJ2-1, the CDR3 gives the full variable domain: DGGITQSPKYLFRKEGQNVTLSCEQNLNHDAMYWYRQDPGQGLRLIYYSQIVNDFQKGDIAEGYSVSREKKESFPLTVTSAQKNPTAFYLCASSDLRIRDEQFFGPGTRLTVL.

The V gene is TRBV7-2, the J gene TRBJ2-4, with D possibly being TRBD1 or TRBD2 (6 bases each). V was trimmed by 1 base and J by 6 bases, leaving 16 bases between them. The germline gives CDR1 SGHTA, CDR2 FQGNSA. The CDR3 contains 16 residues. The CDR3 here is CASSLVGGGNTNIQYF. The CDR3 DNA reads as TGTGCCAGCAGCTTAGTAGGAGGGGGTAACACAAACATTCAGTACTTC.

J is TRBJ2-2 and V is TRBV4-2; tentative D call: TRBD1 (6 bases). The CDR3 sequence is 14 residues long. The germline CDR1 and CDR2 sequences are LGHNA and YNFKEQ. The germline V and J ends were trimmed by 8 bases and 5 bases, with 15 bases remaining between them. CDR3: CASYSLQGTGELFF. CDR3 DNA: TGTGCCAGCTATTCCCTCCAGGGGACCGGGGAGCTGTTTTTT.

This clone was counted once. The chain employs TRBV30 and TRBJ2-3; perhaps TRBD2 as D (6 bases). V lost 0 bases and J lost 7, with 8 bases in between. The CDR3 is made up of 12 amino acids. Per germline, CDR1 GTSNPN and CDR2 SVGIG (reference sequence). The CDR3 coding sequence is TGTGCCTGGAGTGTCGGGGGTCATACGCAGTATTTT. The encoded protein is CAWSVGGHTQYF.

This clone has only one observation. This chain links TRBV18 with TRBJ2-6, with D tentatively TRBD2 (7 bases). Looked up from germline, CDR1 is KGHSH and CDR2 is LQKENI. V lost 3 bases and J lost 0, with 15 bases in between. CDR3 length equals 18 residues. The CDR3 DNA sequence: TGTGCCAGCTCACCGTCGGGGGGCGGGCTCTCTGGGGCCAACGTCCTGACTTTC. Protein: CASSPSGGGLSGANVLTF.

The rearrangement uses TRBV28 and TRBJ1-4; the D gene is possibly TRBD1 (6 bases). In germline, CDR1 is MDHEN, CDR2 SYDVKM. The CDR3 contains 14 residues. Trimming took 5 bases from V and 7 from J, leaving 14 bases between them. The CDR3 protein is CASSTTGNSEKLFF. The CDR3, as DNA: TGTGCCAGCAGTACGACAGGCAATTCTGAAAAACTGTTTTTT.

This clone was seen only once. The CDR3 nucleotides are TGTGCCAGCAGCTTAGCGCAGTTTTCCGAGCAGTACTTC. Translating gives CASSLAQFSEQYF. This chain links TRBV7-9 with TRBJ2-7; no clear D. The CDR3 runs to 13 residues. CDR1 is SEHNR, CDR2 FQNEAQ, per germline (reference sequence). Trimming shortened V by 0 bases and J by 6 bases, and 9 bases separated the two germline ends.

The chain is built from TRBV11-1 and TRBJ1-5, with D possibly being TRBD1 (5 bases). The germline V gene has CDR1 SGHAT and CDR2 FQDESV (reference sequence). V lost 5 bases and J 4 bases, leaving 9 bases between the germline ends. This CDR3 is 13 amino acids long. The CDR3 region is CASSTGLNQPQHF. Written as DNA, the CDR3 is TGTGCCAGCAGCACGGGACTGAATCAGCCCCAGCATTTT.

This sequence joins TRBV28 and TRBJ2-1; TRBD1 is a possible D gene (5 bases). V was pared by 5 bases and J by 5 bases, with 13 bases between. CDR3 size: 14 residues. The germline V gene has CDR1 MDHEN and CDR2 SYDVKM. CDR3 sequence reads: CASSPLRQNNEQFF. CDR3 sequence (DNA): TGTGCCAGCAGTCCCTTAAGACAGAACAATGAGCAGTTCTTC.

This clone was seen only a few times. The V and J genes are TRBV12-5 and TRBJ2-7; D is ambiguous. Germline V CDR1 and CDR2: LGHNT, FRNRAP. The CDR3 totals 16 residues. The V gene lost 0 bases and the J gene lost 2 bases, with 14 bases spanning the gap. This CDR3 is CASGLVLTDLPYEQYF. The CDR3 DNA reads TGTGCTAGTGGTTTGGTACTTACAGACTTACCCTACGAGCAGTACTTC. Full variable domain (outside the CDR3, taken from reference TRBV12-5 and TRBJ2-7): DARVTQTPRHKVTEMGQEVTMRCQPILGHNTVFWYRQTMMQGLELLAYFRNRAPLDDSGMPKDRFSAEMPDATLATLKIQPSEPRDSAVYFCASGLVLTDLPYEQYFGPGTRLTVT.

This CDR3 is CASSTDRGTIQETQYF. CDR3 DNA: TGTGCCAGCAGCACGGACAGGGGGACTATCCAAGAGACCCAGTACTTC. V gene TRBV5-6 combines with J gene TRBJ2-5; 10 positions match TRBD1. Germline V CDR1 and CDR2: SGHDT, YYEEEE. J lost 1 base, V lost 4 bases, and 7 bases had no gene match. The CDR3 is made up of 16 amino acids. Full variable domain (missing parts from reference TRBV5-6 and TRBJ2-5): DAGVTQSPTHLIKTRGQQVTLRCSPKSGHDTVSWYQQALGQGPQFIFQYYEEEERQRGNFPDRFSGHQFPNYSSELNVNALLLGDSALYLCASSTDRGTIQETQYFGPGTRLLVL.

The V and J genes are TRBV7-2 and TRBJ2-6; D is unresolved. The CDR3 spans 15 residues. V was trimmed by 2 bases and J by 0 bases, leaving 5 bases between them. Per the germline V gene, CDR1 is SGHTA and CDR2 is FQGNSA. The CDR3 sequence is CASSLYFSGANVLTF. CDR3 in DNA: TGTGCCAGCAGCTTATATTTCTCTGGGGCCAACGTCCTGACTTTC.

The chain has TRBV19 and TRBJ2-5; 7 nucleotides match TRBD1. The CDR3 contains 16 residues. Germline V gene data show CDR1 as LNHDA and CDR2 as SQIVND (reference sequence). Trimming at V came to 1 base and at J to 2 bases, leaving 7 bases not matched to a gene. CDR3 residues: CASSIGPGGLQETQYF. The DNA of the CDR3 is TGTGCCAGTAGTATAGGTCCAGGGGGATTACAAGAGACCCAGTACTTC.

V gene TRBV6-5 combines with J gene TRBJ2-3, with no clear D. Germline CDR1 reads MNHEY; CDR2 reads SVGAGI. V shed 5 bases and J shed 6 bases, with 12 bases lying between them. The CDR3 is 13 residues long. The DNA of the CDR3 is TGTGCCAGCAGTCCGGGTCGGCCGGATACGCAGTATTTT. Encoded protein: CASSPGRPDTQYF.

This clone was observed once. This sequence joins TRBV18 and TRBJ2-3, with 10 bases lining up with TRBD2. Germline V gene lookup returns CDR1 KGHSH and CDR2 LQKENI. Trimming took 3 bases from V and 6 from J; bases not matched to a gene: 9. There are 16 residues in the CDR3. CDR3 region: CASSPRTSGNRDTQYF. CDR3 bases: TGTGCCAGCTCACCTAGGACTAGCGGCAATCGGGATACGCAGTATTTT.

This chain uses TRBV30 with TRBJ2-7; 9 bases match TRBD2. The CDR3 runs 15 residues. J was trimmed by 4 bases and V by 8 bases; bases with no gene match: 15. Looked up from germline, CDR1 is GTSNPN and CDR2 is SVGIG (reference sequence). This CDR3 reads CAIRAGSGSFYEQYF. CDR3 bases: TGTGCCATCCGGGCGGGTAGCGGGAGTTTTTACGAGCAGTACTTC.

This clone was observed a handful of times. This chain uses TRBV4-3 with TRBJ2-2; no clear D. Germline CDR1 and CDR2: LGHNA and YSLEER. The CDR3 contains 15 residues. Trimming pared 4 bases from V and 7 bases from J, leaving 16 bases between. CDR3 region: CASSPAGQPGGELFF. The CDR3 DNA sequence: TGCGCCAGCAGCCCGGCAGGCCAACCCGGCGGGGAGCTGTTTTTT.

The V gene is TRBV6-1, the J gene TRBJ2-2, with 10 bases aligning to TRBD2. The trim removed 6 bases at V and 4 bases at J, leaving 5 bases unmatched. The CDR3 is 15 residues long. Per germline, CDR1 MNHNS and CDR2 SASEGT. The CDR3 DNA reads as TGTGCCAGCAGCGTAATAGCGGGAGGCACCGGGGAGCTGTTTTTT. This encodes CASSVIAGGTGELFF.

This clone was picked up one time. The J gene is TRBJ2-3, the V gene TRBV9; D ambiguous. This CDR3 is built from 14 residues. Germline values: CDR1 SGDLS, CDR2 YYNGEE. The V gene lost 1 base and the J gene lost 5 bases, with 11 bases spanning the gap. The CDR3 nucleotides read TGTGCCAGCAGCGTAAGACGGCTCGGAGATACGCAGTATTTT. The encoded protein is CASSVRRLGDTQYF.

This clone was observed a few times. The chain carries TRBV23-1 and TRBJ2-3; D tentatively fits TRBD1 or TRBD2 (5 bases each). TRBV23-1 counts as an open reading frame of uncertain function. Trimming stripped 4 bases from V and 5 bases from J, with 22 bases between. The CDR3 consists of 17 residues. This CDR3 is CASSPPRGRAGVDTQYF. In DNA, the CDR3 is TGCGCCAGCAGTCCTCCTCGGGGCAGAGCCGGGGTAGATACGCAGTATTTT.

This clone occurred once. The CDR3 DNA follows: TGCAGCGTTGAATCTAGCGGGACGGCAGATACGCAGTATTTT. This gives the protein CSVESSGTADTQYF. The chain carries TRBV29-1 and TRBJ2-3; 9 bases map to TRBD2. V was clipped by 2 bases and J by 4 bases; unmatched bases: 4. Germline loops: CDR1 SQVTM, CDR2 ANQGSEA. The CDR3 totals 14 residues.

The rearrangement uses TRBV30 and TRBJ2-3; TRBD2 might be the D (5 bases). V lost 1 base and J 0 bases, leaving 8 bases between the germline ends. Germline CDR1 GTSNPN, CDR2 SVGIG (reference sequence). The CDR3 covers 14 residues. The CDR3: CAWSGGLSTDTQYF. In DNA, the CDR3 is TGTGCCTGGAGTGGAGGGCTAAGCACAGATACGCAGTATTTT. Together with reference TRBV30 and TRBJ2-3, the CDR3 gives the full variable domain: SQTIHQWPATLVQPVGSPLSLECTVEGTSNPNLYWYRQAAGRGLQLLFYSVGIGQISSEVPQNLSASRPQDRQFILSSKKLLLSDSGFYLCAWSGGLSTDTQYFGPGTRLTVL.

This rearrangement joins TRBV19 to TRBJ2-1, with 9 bases matching TRBD2. This CDR3 has 15 residues. The junction had 4 bases not matched to a gene; V was cut back by 7 bases and J by 0 bases. Per germline, CDR1 LNHDA and CDR2 SQIVND (reference sequence). The CDR3 DNA reads TGTGCCAGTACCGTGACTAGCGGCTCCTACAATGAGCAGTTCTTC. This encodes CASTVTSGSYNEQFF.

CDR3 in amino acids: CASRDLTDTQYF. The CDR3, as DNA: TGTGCCAGCAGGGACCTCACAGATACGCAGTATTTT. The chain uses TRBV2 and TRBJ2-3; D is unclear. Trimming pared 6 bases from V and 2 bases from J, leaving 6 bases between. The CDR3 has 12 residues. Germline CDR1 SNHLY, CDR2 FYNNEI.

This sequence joins TRBV14 and TRBJ2-1, with 9 nucleotides matching TRBD2. Losses at the gene ends were 0 bases for V and 6 bases for J; bases not matched to a gene: 3. CDR3 length: 15 amino acids. Germline assignment: CDR1 SGHDN and CDR2 FVKESK. CDR3: CASSQDPSGANEQFF. The CDR3 bases are TGTGCCAGCAGCCAAGACCCTAGCGGGGCCAATGAGCAGTTCTTC. Complete variable domain (other parts from reference TRBV14 and TRBJ2-1): EAGVTQFPSHSVIEKGQTVTLRCDPISGHDNLYWYRRVMGKEIKFLLHFVKESKQDESGMPNNRFLAERTGGTYSTLKVQPAELEDSGVYFCASSQDPSGANEQFFGPGTRLTVL.

The J gene is TRBJ1-5, the V gene TRBV19; weak D call: TRBD1 (6 bases). Trimming removed 5 bases from V and 4 bases from J, with 12 bases in between. This CDR3 is built from 14 residues. Germline V lookup: CDR1 LNHDA, CDR2 SQIVND (reference sequence). In nucleotides, the CDR3 is TGTGCCAGTAGTTCCGGGACATGGAATCAGCCCCAGCATTTT. It codes for CASSSGTWNQPQHF. The variable domain in full, with the rest retrieved from reference TRBV19 and TRBJ1-5, is DGGITQSPKYLFRKEGQNVTLSCEQNLNHDAMYWYRQDPGQGLRLIYYSQIVNDFQKGDIAEGYSVSREKKESFPLTVTSAQKNPTAFYLCASSSGTWNQPQHFGDGTRLSIL.

V is TRBV7-2 and J is TRBJ1-4, with D unclear. CDR1 and CDR2 (germline): SGHTA, FQGNSA. V gave up 1 base and J gave up 8 bases, with 11 bases separating them. CDR3 size: 14 residues. The CDR3 DNA sequence: TGTGCCAGCAGCTTAGGACGGAGAGACGAAAAACTGTTTTTT. Translated: CASSLGRRDEKLFF.

The chain combines TRBV6-5 with TRBJ1-6; D gene ambiguous. V lost 1 base to trimming and J lost 7 bases, with 8 bases between them. From germline, CDR1 is MNHEY and CDR2 SVGAGI. The CDR3 is 14 amino acids. CDR3 residues: CASSYYPSNSPLHF. The CDR3 bases are TGTGCCAGCAGTTACTATCCGTCGAATTCACCCCTCCACTTT.